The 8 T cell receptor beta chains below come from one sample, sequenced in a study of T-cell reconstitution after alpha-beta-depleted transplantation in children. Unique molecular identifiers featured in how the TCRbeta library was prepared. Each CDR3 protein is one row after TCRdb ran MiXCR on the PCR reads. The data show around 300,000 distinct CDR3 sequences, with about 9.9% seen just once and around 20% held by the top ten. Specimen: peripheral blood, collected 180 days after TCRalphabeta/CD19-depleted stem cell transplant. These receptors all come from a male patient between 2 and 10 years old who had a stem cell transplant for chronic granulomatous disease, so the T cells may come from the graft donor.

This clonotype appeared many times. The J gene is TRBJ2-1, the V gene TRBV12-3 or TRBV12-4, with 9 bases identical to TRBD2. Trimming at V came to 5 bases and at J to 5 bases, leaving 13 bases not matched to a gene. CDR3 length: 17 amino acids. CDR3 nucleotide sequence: TGTGCCAGCAGTCCCCGTCCTGGGGTAGCGGGAGACAATGAGCAGTTCTTC. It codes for CASSPRPGVAGDNEQFF.

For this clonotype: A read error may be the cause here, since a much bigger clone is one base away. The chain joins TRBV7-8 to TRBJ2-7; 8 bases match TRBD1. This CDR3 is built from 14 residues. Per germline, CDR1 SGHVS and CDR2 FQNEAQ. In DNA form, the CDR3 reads TGTGCCGGCAGCTTCGGGACAGGCTTTTACGAGCAGTACTTC. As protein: CAGSFGTGFYEQYF.

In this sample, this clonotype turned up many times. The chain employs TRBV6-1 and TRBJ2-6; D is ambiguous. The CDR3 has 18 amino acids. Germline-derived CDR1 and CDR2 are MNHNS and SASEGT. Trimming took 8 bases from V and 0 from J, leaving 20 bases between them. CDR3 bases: TGTGCCAGCGAGTCGAAGGGAATGGGTGCCTCTGGGGCCAACGTCCTGACTTTC. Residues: CASESKGMGASGANVLTF.

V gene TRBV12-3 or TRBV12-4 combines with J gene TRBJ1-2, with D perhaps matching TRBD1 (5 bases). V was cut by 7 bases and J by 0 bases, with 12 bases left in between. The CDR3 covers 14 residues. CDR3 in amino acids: CASTLVGANYGYTF. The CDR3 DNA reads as TGTGCCAGCACCTTAGTGGGGGCTAACTATGGCTACACCTTC.

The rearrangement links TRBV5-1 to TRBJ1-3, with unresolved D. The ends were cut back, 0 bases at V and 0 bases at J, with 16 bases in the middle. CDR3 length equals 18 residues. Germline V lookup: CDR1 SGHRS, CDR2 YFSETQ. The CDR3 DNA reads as TGCGCCAGCAGCTTGGGCCTTTTAGACGGGATCTCTGGAAACACCATATATTTT. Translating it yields CASSLGLLDGISGNTIYF.

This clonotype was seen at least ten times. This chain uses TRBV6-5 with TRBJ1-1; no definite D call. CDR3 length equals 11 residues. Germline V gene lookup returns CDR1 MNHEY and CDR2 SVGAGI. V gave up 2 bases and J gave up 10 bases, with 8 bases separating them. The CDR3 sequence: CASSYGVIAFF. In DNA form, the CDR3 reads TGTGCCAGCAGTTACGGGGTTATAGCTTTCTTT.

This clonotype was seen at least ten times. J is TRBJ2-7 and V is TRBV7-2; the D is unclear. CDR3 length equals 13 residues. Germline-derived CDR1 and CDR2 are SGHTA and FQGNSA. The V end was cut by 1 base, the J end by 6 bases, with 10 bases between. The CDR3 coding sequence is TGTGCCAGCAGCTTAGGACTGCCCTTCGAGCAGTACTTC. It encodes CASSLGLPFEQYF.

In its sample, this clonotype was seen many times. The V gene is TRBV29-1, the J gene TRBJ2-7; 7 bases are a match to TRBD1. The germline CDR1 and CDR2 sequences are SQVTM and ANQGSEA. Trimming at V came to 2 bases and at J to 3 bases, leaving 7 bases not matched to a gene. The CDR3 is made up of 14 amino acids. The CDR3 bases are TGCAGCGTTGAAACCCGGGACAGCTACTACGAGCAGTACTTC. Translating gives CSVETRDSYYEQYF.